The rows below give T cell receptor beta chains drawn from one sample of a study of blood T cell repertoires in COVID-19. TCRdb's copy holds only in-frame clones and misses some; the assay was immunoSEQ multiplex PCR. The sample includes 100,000 or so clones, 75% to 90% of them seen just once. Sequenced: peripheral blood. These TCRs come from a woman in her seventies with active or convalescent COVID-19. Both conserved end residues are part of each CDR3. D genes are given only for firm matches. Where a row states a size, it is once, few, many or the class of an expanded clone; other rows omit it.

clone_size j_call d_call v_call cdr3_nt cdr3_aa
- TRBJ1-2 TRBD1 TRBV29-1 TGCAGCGTTGGGGAGGGACAGGGAGGCTATGGCTACACCTTC CSVGEGQGGYGYTF
few TRBJ2-5 - TRBV10-3 TGTGCCATCAGCCAGGACAGAGGTGGGTCCCAGTACTTC CAISQDRGGSQYF
- TRBJ2-7 - TRBV27 TGTGCCAGCAGAATGACCCAAGCGGGCTACTCCTACGAGCAGTACTTC CASRMTQAGYSYEQYF
- TRBJ1-5 - TRBV7-2 TGTGCCAGCAGCTTAGTAGAGGCAACGAAGGGGCAGCCCCAGCATTTT CASSLVEATKGQPQHF
- TRBJ2-7 TRBD1 TRBV28 TGTGCCAGCAGCCTCAAGGGGGCAGGGGTCCTCTACGAGCAGTACTTC CASSLKGAGVLYEQYF
- TRBJ2-7 TRBD2 TRBV7-9 TGTGCCAGCAGCGCGGGGACTAGCGGGGTTCCTCCATTC CASSAGTSGVPPF
- TRBJ2-2 TRBD1 TRBV5-4 TGTGCCAGCAGCCGACAGGGATCGAACACCGGGGAGCTGTTTTTT CASSRQGSNTGELFF
- TRBJ1-1 - TRBV6-2/TRBV6-3 TGTGCCAGCAGCCACCCAGGTGGGACTGAAGCTTTCTTT CASSHPGGTEAFF
- TRBJ1-5 - TRBV7-8 TGTGCCAGCAGCTCAGGACAGAATAATCAGCCCCAGCATTTT CASSSGQNNQPQHF
few TRBJ2-5 TRBD2 TRBV24-1 TGTGCCACCAGTGATGCGGGGGGGGCGAAAGAAGAGACCCAGTACTTC CATSDAGGAKEETQYF
few TRBJ1-1 - TRBV20-1 TGCAGTGCTAGTCTTATCGGGACACCTCTTACGTTCATGAACACTGAAGCTTTCTTT CSASLIGTPLTFMNTEAFF
- TRBJ2-3 - TRBV7-8 TGTGCCAGCACCCCCCTTAGCGTATCTAGCACAGATACGCAGTATTTT CASTPLSVSSTDTQYF
few TRBJ1-1 - TRBV29-1 TGCAGCGTGGGGGCTGAGCGATATGAGAACACTGAAGCTTTCTTT CSVGAERYENTEAFF
- TRBJ1-2 - TRBV30 TGTGCCTGGAGTGCCGGGGGAATCGGCTATGGCTACACCTTC CAWSAGGIGYGYTF
- TRBJ2-1 - TRBV7-7 TGTGCTAGCAGCCCGGGGGGCACCTACAATGAGCAGTTCTTC CASSPGGTYNEQFF
- TRBJ1-2 - TRBV19 TGTGCCAGTAGTATGTCGAACTGGAACTATGGCTACACCTTC CASSMSNWNYGYTF
- TRBJ2-1 TRBD2 TRBV7-2 TGTGCCAGCAGCCCTTTAGCGGGGGTATTTGAGCAGTTCTTC CASSPLAGVFEQFF
- TRBJ2-1 TRBD2 TRBV5-6 TGTGCCAGCAGCTTACGGACTAGCGGGGGCCGAGCCTACAATGAGCAGTTCTTC CASSLRTSGGRAYNEQFF
- TRBJ2-2 - TRBV29-1 TGCAGCGTTGAAGATGTCTACTCGGGACAGAACACCGGGGAGCTGTTTTTT CSVEDVYSGQNTGELFF
- TRBJ1-3 - TRBV5-1 TGCGCCAGCAGCTTGGAAGGGGCTGCTATTGGAAACACCATATATTTT CASSLEGAAIGNTIYF
- TRBJ2-1 - TRBV30 TGTGCCTGGAGTGTAGGTCTAGCCGGTTACAATGAGCAGTTCTTC CAWSVGLAGYNEQFF
- TRBJ2-5 - TRBV11-3 TGTGCCAGCAGCTCGTGGGAGTCCAGCGCGGAGACCCAGTACTTC CASSSWESSAETQYF
- TRBJ2-2 - TRBV6-2/TRBV6-3 TGTGCCAGCAGTTACCCAGGGGAGCTGTTTTTT CASSYPGELFF
- TRBJ1-1 - TRBV30 TGTGCCTGGGTAATCCAGGGCTCTACTGAAGCTTTCTTT CAWVIQGSTEAFF
- TRBJ1-2 TRBD1 TRBV5-4 TGTGCCAGCAGGGACGACAGGGGTCATGGCTACACCTTC CASRDDRGHGYTF
- TRBJ1-5 - TRBV30 TGTGCCTGGAGTTCCCGACAGCTTAGCAATCAGCCCCAGCATTTT CAWSSRQLSNQPQHF
- TRBJ1-1 TRBD1 TRBV9 TGTGCCAGCAGCCCGCGACAGGGGTCGAACACTGAAGCTTTCTTT CASSPRQGSNTEAFF
- TRBJ2-3 - TRBV5-6 TGTGCCAGCACCCACAGGGCGTCGGACTTTAGCACAGATACGCAGTATTTT CASTHRASDFSTDTQYF
- TRBJ2-3 TRBD1 TRBV24-1 TGTGCCACCGGCCGGACAGGGTCAACGTATTTT CATGRTGSTYF
- TRBJ1-3 - TRBV11-2 TGTGCCAGCAGCTCATTGGGCGGGGTATGGGCTGGAAACACCATATATTTT CASSSLGGVWAGNTIYF
once TRBJ1-4 - TRBV4-1 TGCGCCAGCAGCCGGGCACCGACCAGGGTACAAGAAAAACTGTTTTTT CASSRAPTRVQEKLFF
few TRBJ1-4 - TRBV5-5 TGTGCCAGCAGCTTACCGGGGAAACAGTTCTCTAGTGAAAAACTGTTTTTT CASSLPGKQFSSEKLFF
few TRBJ1-1 - TRBV18 TGTGCCAGCTCACCCGGGGGGGCGTTGGCCCCGTACACTGAAGCTTTCTTT CASSPGGALAPYTEAFF
- TRBJ2-1 TRBD2 TRBV7-9 TGTGCCAGCAGCTTGTCTAGCGGATCCTACAATGAGCAGTTCTTC CASSLSSGSYNEQFF
- TRBJ2-1 - TRBV24-1 TGTGCCACCAGTGCCAGGCCTTTCCCCGCTAGCGGACAGACGAATGAGCAGTTCTTC CATSARPFPASGQTNEQFF
- TRBJ2-7 TRBD2 TRBV2 TGTGCCAGCAGTGAAGGGACTAGCGGGATAAACGAGCAGTACTTC CASSEGTSGINEQYF
- TRBJ2-1 TRBD1 TRBV14 TGTGCCAGCAGCCACCCGTGGTCAGGGGGCAATGAGCAGTTCTTC CASSHPWSGGNEQFF
- TRBJ2-3 - TRBV2 TGTGCCAGCAGTGACGTCCTCATAATTCTAGGCACAGATACGCAGTATTTT CASSDVLIILGTDTQYF
few TRBJ2-7 TRBD2 TRBV11-1 TGTGCCAGCAGCTCCAAAACCGGGACTAGCGGTTACGAGCAGTACTTC CASSSKTGTSGYEQYF
- TRBJ2-7 TRBD1 TRBV7-9 TGTGCCAGCAGCGACCCGGACAGGGGGAGGTACGAGCAGTACTTC CASSDPDRGRYEQYF
many TRBJ1-5 TRBD1 TRBV7-3 TGTGCCAGCAGCGCGGACAGGGCACAGCCCCAGCATTTT CASSADRAQPQHF
- TRBJ1-6 TRBD1 TRBV7-9 TGTGCCAGCAGGCAAGCGATGACAGGGAATTCACCCCTCCACTTT CASRQAMTGNSPLHF
- TRBJ2-7 TRBD2 TRBV3-1/TRBV3-2 TGTGCCAGCAGCCAACTAGCGGGGGGGCGGGAGCAGTACTTC CASSQLAGGREQYF
- TRBJ1-1 - TRBV5-1 TGCGCCAGCAGCGTGACAGTGCAGGCTGAAGCTTTCTTT CASSVTVQAEAFF
- TRBJ2-7 - TRBV12-5 TGTGCTAGTGGTTTGGCCGCGTGGCAGTACTTC CASGLAAWQYF
- TRBJ2-7 - TRBV5-4 TGTGCCAGCAGCATACTTAACAGGGACCCTAATGGGGAGCAGTACTTC CASSILNRDPNGEQYF
- TRBJ2-3 TRBD1 TRBV5-4 TGTGCCAGCACCTCAACCGCCCGGGACAGGGGGACGCAGTATTTT CASTSTARDRGTQYF
- TRBJ2-1 TRBD2 TRBV6-2/TRBV6-3 TGTGCCAGCAGTTACGGGACTAGCGGGGGCAATGAGCAGTTCTTC CASSYGTSGGNEQFF
- TRBJ2-7 TRBD1 TRBV18 TGTGCCAGCTCGTCCCGGGACAGGGCCTCCTACGAGCAGTACTTC CASSSRDRASYEQYF
- TRBJ2-7 - TRBV11-1 TGTGCCAGCAGCCGTAGCAACGAGCAGTACTTC CASSRSNEQYF